The rows below give T cell receptor beta chains drawn from one sample of a study of blood T cell repertoires in COVID-19. Sequencing used immunoSEQ multiplex PCR; TCRdb keeps in-frame clones, though not all of them. The sample includes approximately 300,000 clones, about 90% seen only once; the top ten take over 8.5%. Sequences were obtained from PBMCs or T cells enriched from blood (not recorded which). Receptor source: a woman aged 25 to 39 who had recovered from COVID-19. The CDR3 runs from the conserved cysteine through the conserved F or W. The D gene is left open where the match is weak. Rows may omit the clone size; those that give it use once, few, many or a size class.

>TRBV6-2/TRBV6-3|NA|TRBJ2-7|TRBD1
CASSLNLRTGDYEQYF
TGTGCCAGCAGTTTAAATTTGAGGACAGGGGACTACGAGCAGTACTTC
>TRBV30|NA|TRBJ1-1|NA
CAWSVGTGVTEAFF
TGTGCCTGGAGTGTAGGAACCGGGGTCACTGAAGCTTTCTTT
>TRBV7-6|NA|TRBJ1-1|NA
CASSLGPNGVYEAFF
TGTGCCAGCAGCTTGGGTCCGAACGGGGTGTACGAAGCTTTCTTT
>TRBV21-1|NA|TRBJ1-5|NA
CASSAPLVLNQPQHF
TGTGCCAGCAGCGCCCCTTTGGTACTCAATCAGCCCCAGCATTTT
>TRBV5-5|NA|TRBJ2-1|NA
CASSFFYEQFF
TGTGCCAGCAGCTTCTTCTATGAGCAGTTCTTC
>TRBV5-8|NA|TRBJ1-1|TRBD1
CASSLGPGQGEAFF
TGTGCCAGCAGCTTGGGACCTGGACAGGGTGAAGCTTTCTTT
>TRBV5-1|once|TRBJ2-7|TRBD2
CASSLATGGWYEQYF
TGCGCCAGCAGCTTGGCCACGGGGGGGTGGTACGAGCAGTACTTC
>TRBV6-5|NA|TRBJ2-7|TRBD2
CASSYRAGAYEQYF
TGTGCCAGCAGTTACAGAGCGGGAGCTTACGAGCAGTACTTC
>TRBV11-1|NA|TRBJ2-7|TRBD2
CASSLAPTSGFYEQYF
TGTGCCAGCAGCTTAGCGCCGACTAGCGGCTTCTACGAGCAGTACTTC
>TRBV6-4|NA|TRBJ1-6|TRBD1
CASSDSQGDNSPLHF
TGTGCCAGCAGTGACTCGCAGGGGGATAACTCACCCCTCCACTTT
>TRBV7-2|NA|TRBJ2-3|TRBD2
CASSLEATSGRTQYF
TGTGCCAGCAGCTTAGAGGCGACTAGCGGGAGGACGCAGTATTTT
>TRBV6-2/TRBV6-3|NA|TRBJ2-1|TRBD2
CASSWLAEEKHEQFF
TGTGCCAGCAGTTGGCTAGCGGAAGAGAAGCATGAGCAGTTCTTC
>TRBV3-1/TRBV3-2|once|TRBJ2-5|TRBD2
CASSQEIAGARGETQYF
TGTGCCAGCAGCCAAGAAATAGCGGGAGCGCGGGGAGAGACCCAGTACTTC
>TRBV19|NA|TRBJ1-5|NA
CASTPGSGYNQPQHF
TGTGCCAGTACCCCGGGATCGGGGTATAATCAGCCCCAGCATTTT
>TRBV6-5|NA|TRBJ1-1|TRBD1
CASSYSGQGTEAFF
TGTGCCAGCAGTTACTCGGGACAGGGGACTGAAGCTTTCTTT
>TRBV5-1|NA|TRBJ2-1|TRBD2
CASSLVAGGGSSYNEQFF
TGCGCCAGCAGCTTGGTAGCGGGCGGGGGTAGCTCCTACAATGAGCAGTTCTTC
>TRBV9|NA|TRBJ2-2|TRBD1
CASSAGLGQGNAGELFF
TGTGCCAGCAGCGCCGGACTGGGACAGGGGAACGCCGGGGAGCTGTTTTTT
>TRBV6-4|NA|TRBJ2-1|TRBD2
CASSVISGSIEQFF
TGTGCCAGCAGTGTCATAAGCGGGAGTATTGAGCAGTTCTTC
>TRBV19|few|TRBJ1-1|NA
CASSYRVGGRNTEAFF
TGTGCCAGTAGTTATCGGGTCGGGGGGCGAAACACTGAAGCTTTCTTT
>TRBV18|NA|TRBJ1-1|NA
CASSPAGANTEAFF
TGTGCCAGCTCACCGGCGGGCGCTAACACTGAAGCTTTCTTT
>TRBV18|NA|TRBJ1-1|TRBD1
CASSPSGGTEAFF
TGTGCCAGCTCACCTTCAGGGGGAACTGAAGCTTTCTTT
>TRBV5-6|NA|TRBJ2-5|NA
CASSPISEETQYF
TGTGCCAGCAGCCCTATTTCGGAAGAGACCCAGTACTTC
>TRBV6-5|NA|TRBJ2-5|NA
CASTGTGLYQETQYF
TGTGCCAGCACGGGGACTGGTTTGTACCAAGAGACCCAGTACTTC
>TRBV4-1|NA|TRBJ2-2|NA
CASSRPRAGRFAGELFF
TGCGCCAGCAGCCGCCCCCGGGCGGGACGGTTTGCCGGGGAGCTGTTTTTT
>TRBV2|NA|TRBJ1-6|NA
CASSDSRPLFLRNSPLHF
TGTGCCAGCAGTGACTCCAGGCCCCTCTTCCTTCGTAATTCACCCCTCCACTTT
>TRBV12-5|NA|TRBJ1-1|NA
CASGLAYLGLNTEAFF
TGTGCTAGTGGTTTGGCGTACTTGGGCCTGAACACTGAAGCTTTCTTT
>TRBV19|NA|TRBJ1-5|NA
CATRRQARVFRGQPQHF
TGTGCCACCCGAAGACAGGCCCGAGTATTTCGGGGTCAGCCCCAGCATTTT
>TRBV6-5|NA|TRBJ1-2|TRBD1
CASSPSGGYGYTF
TGTGCCAGCAGCCCCTCAGGGGGCTATGGCTACACCTTC
>TRBV6-6|NA|TRBJ1-2|TRBD1
CATTLRGDSIYGYTF
TGTGCCACCACCCTTCGCGGGGACAGTATCTATGGCTACACCTTC
>TRBV7-9|NA|TRBJ1-2|NA
CASSAQRANYGYTF
TGTGCCAGCAGCGCCCAGAGGGCGAACTATGGCTACACCTTC
>TRBV10-3|NA|TRBJ1-6|TRBD1
CAISESDRTGRRSPLHF
TGTGCCATCAGTGAGTCAGACCGGACAGGTCGGCGGTCACCCCTCCACTTT
>TRBV29-1|NA|TRBJ1-1|NA
CSVDKLGAFEAFF
TGCAGCGTTGATAAATTGGGGGCCTTTGAAGCTTTCTTT
>TRBV5-1|NA|TRBJ2-1|NA
CASSKTTAQSEQFF
TGCGCCAGCAGTAAGACAACCGCTCAGAGTGAGCAGTTCTTC
>TRBV7-2|once|TRBJ1-5|NA
CASSLDSHQPQHF
TGTGCCAGCAGTTTGGACAGCCATCAGCCCCAGCATTTT
>TRBV10-3|once|TRBJ1-1|NA
CAIRGTGHHFHTEAFF
TGTGCCATCAGGGGAACGGGACACCATTTCCACACTGAAGCTTTCTTT
>TRBV14|NA|TRBJ2-2|NA
CASSPLTNTGELFF
TGTGCCAGCAGCCCCCTAACCAACACCGGGGAGCTGTTTTTT
>TRBV19|NA|TRBJ1-2|TRBD1
CASSIWTGLQGGYTF
TGTGCCAGTAGTATTTGGACAGGGCTACAGGGAGGCTACACCTTC
>TRBV18|NA|TRBJ2-3|NA
CASSPLRGTTIPWGTDTQYF
TGTGCCAGCTCACCACTTCGCGGGACGACCATCCCGTGGGGCACAGATACGCAGTATTTT
>TRBV5-4|NA|TRBJ2-3|TRBD2
CASSPKGLAGVTSTDTQYF
TGTGCCAGCAGCCCTAAGGGACTAGCGGGAGTTACAAGCACAGATACGCAGTATTTT
>TRBV5-1|NA|TRBJ2-7|TRBD2
CASSLSSGLIYEQYF
TGCGCCAGCAGCTTATCTAGCGGGCTTATCTACGAGCAGTACTTC
>TRBV6-5|NA|TRBJ2-2|NA
CASSYSMGANTGELFF
TGTGCCAGCAGTTACTCGATGGGCGCGAACACCGGGGAGCTGTTTTTT
>TRBV18|once|TRBJ2-7|TRBD2
CASSPTLAGDYEQYF
TGTGCCAGCTCACCAACACTAGCGGGAGACTACGAGCAGTACTTC
>TRBV10-2|once|TRBJ2-6|TRBD1
CASKRDRGEGTGANVLTF
TGCGCCAGCAAAAGGGACAGGGGGGAGGGGACTGGGGCCAACGTCCTGACTTTC
>TRBV4-1|NA|TRBJ2-2|NA
CASSLTSTNGELFF
TGCGCCAGCAGCCTGACTTCCACTAACGGGGAGCTGTTTTTT
>TRBV28|NA|TRBJ1-5|TRBD1
CASNGQGGNQPQHF
TGTGCCAGCAATGGACAGGGTGGCAATCAGCCCCAGCATTTT